Given below is one T cell receptor (beta chain) in context. The data were taken from a study of technical replicates of blood from a few donors. The method was immunoSEQ multiplex PCR; TCRdb's version includes in-frame clones alone and lacks a portion of them. The sample consists of 40,000 to 60,000 clones, 70% to 90% of them appearing once. Source material: PBMCs. The receptor was derived from a human donor in good health. Some clones in this sample may be carry-over from other donors' samples.

CDR3 protein: CASSSDPSGGAGTDTQYF. Written as DNA, the CDR3 is TGTGCCAGCAGCTCGGACCCTAGCGGGGGGGCCGGCACAGATACGCAGTATTTT. The J gene is TRBJ2-3, the V gene TRBV13; 12 bases match TRBD2. V lost 4 bases, J lost 1 base, and 9 bases stayed unmatched. From germline, CDR1 is PRHDT and CDR2 FYEKMQ (reference sequence). The CDR3 runs to 18 residues.